Following are 25 T cell receptor beta chains from one sample sequenced in a study of human CD8 memory T cell subsets. The TCR beta sequencing libraries came from UMI-labeled 5' RACE. From the 5' RACE reads, TCRdb lists one entry per CDR3 protein and no DNA. Here the sample table reports under 14,000 distinct CDR3 sequences. Sequenced input: CD8+ T cells from PBMCs. The source of these receptors is a human donor in good health.

This chain uses TRBV7-9 with TRBJ2-2; TCRdb returns TRBD1, unconfirmable since there is no DNA. The germline CDR1 and CDR2 sequences are SEHNR and FQNEAQ (reference sequence). The CDR3 has 14 residues. CDR3 protein: CASSFTGGTGELFF.

The J gene is TRBJ2-3, the V gene TRBV12-3 or TRBV12-4; absent DNA, TCRdb's TRBD2 call cannot be checked. This CDR3 comprises 13 residues. The CDR3: CASSFGPTDTQYF.

This sequence joins TRBV11-2 and TRBJ2-1. The CDR3 spans 13 residues. Germline CDR1 and CDR2: SGHAT and FQNNGV. The CDR3 spells CASSLDTYNEQFF.

The rearrangement uses TRBV28 and TRBJ1-2; no DNA is available, so the TRBD1 call from TCRdb remains unchecked. The CDR3 sequence is 15 residues long. Looked up from germline, CDR1 is MDHEN and CDR2 is SYDVKM. The CDR3: CASSLVGQGNYGYTF.

V and J are TRBV5-1 and TRBJ2-1; TCRdb's D gene call, TRBD2, goes unchecked for lack of DNA. Germline assignment: CDR1 SGHRS and CDR2 YFSETQ. The CDR3 totals 16 residues. CDR3 protein: CASSLRGTSVGNEQFF.

The V and J genes are TRBV25-1 and TRBJ1-2; TCRdb designates TRBD1, a call that cannot be tested without DNA. This CDR3 contains 13 residues. Germline loops: CDR1 MGHDK, CDR2 SYGVNS. The CDR3 loop is CASSESRGDGYTF.

The chain joins TRBV9 to TRBJ2-2; TCRdb picks TRBD1, but there is no DNA to check that call. CDR3 length: 16 amino acids. Germline CDR1 is SGDLS and CDR2 is YYNGEE. The CDR3: CASSDNGQGNTGELFF. Full variable domain (rest looked up from reference TRBV9 and TRBJ2-2): DSGVTQTPKHLITATGQRVTLRCSPRSGDLSVYWYQQSLDQGLQFLIQYYNGEERAKGNILERFSAQQFPDLHSELNLSSLELGDSALYFCASSDNGQGNTGELFFGEGSRLTVL.

The gene calls are TRBV27 and TRBJ1-1; TCRdb indicates TRBD1, and absent DNA this call remains unverified. This CDR3 has 13 amino acids. Germline V gene sequence: CDR1 MNHEY, CDR2 SMNVEV (reference sequence). CDR3 in amino acids: CASSLYTGTEAFF.

The V gene is TRBV7-3, the J gene TRBJ2-1; TCRdb reports TRBD1, a call that lacks DNA to check it against. The CDR3 has 13 residues. Germline-derived CDR1 and CDR2 are SGHTA and FQGTGA. The CDR3 reads CASSSIGDNEQFF.

The rearrangement uses TRBV9 and TRBJ2-1; TCRdb's D call, TRBD2, is unchecked because there is no DNA. In germline, CDR1 is SGDLS, CDR2 YYNGEE. The CDR3 spans 15 residues. CDR3 residues: CASSVTSGSYNEQFF.

This chain uses TRBV28 with TRBJ2-7. Germline V gene lookup returns CDR1 MDHEN and CDR2 SYDVKM. The length of the CDR3 is 14 residues. The CDR3 loop reads CASSSAARSYEQYF. Full variable domain (missing parts from reference TRBV28 and TRBJ2-7): DVKVTQSSRYLVKRTGEKVFLECVQDMDHENMFWYRQDPGLGLRLIYFSYDVKMKEKGDIPEGYSVSREKKERFSLILESASTNQTSMYLCASSSAARSYEQYFGPGTRLTVT.

The chain is built from TRBV28 and TRBJ2-1; TCRdb calls TRBD1, which cannot be checked without DNA. CDR1 and CDR2 from the germline V gene are MDHEN and SYDVKM. The CDR3 extends over 17 amino acids. The CDR3 reads CASTRPKGQEVRNEQFF.

The chain couples TRBV7-6 to TRBJ2-7; there is no DNA to check the TCRdb D call of TRBD2. Germline V gene lookup returns CDR1 SGHVS and CDR2 FNYEAQ. This CDR3 has 15 amino acids. The CDR3 protein is CASSSTGGRGLEQYF.

The chain couples TRBV13 to TRBJ2-2. Germline values: CDR1 PRHDT, CDR2 FYEKMQ (reference sequence). There are 16 residues in the CDR3. CDR3 amino acids: CASSSLGVRSTGELFF.

The CDR3 spells CATHRGAPEDTQYF. J is TRBJ2-3 and V is TRBV15; the D call from TCRdb, TRBD1, cannot be confirmed without DNA. Germline values: CDR1 LNHNV, CDR2 YYDKDF (reference sequence). The CDR3 consists of 14 residues.

This clonotype is called medium-sized based on its frequency. The rearrangement joins TRBV7-8 to TRBJ2-3; TCRdb's assignment of TRBD2 cannot be checked, as there is no DNA. The CDR3 runs to 18 residues. Germline V gene sequence: CDR1 SGHVS, CDR2 FQNEAQ. The CDR3 sequence is CASSLRVLAGDDTDTQYF.

The chain is built from TRBV29-1 and TRBJ2-1; TCRdb's D call of TRBD1 is untestable without DNA. This CDR3 is built from 16 residues. Germline CDR1 is SQVTM and CDR2 is ANQGSEA. This CDR3 is CSAVGQQGSDSNEQFF.

J is TRBJ1-3 and V is TRBV5-1. Per the germline V gene, CDR1 is SGHRS and CDR2 is YFSETQ. This CDR3 has 15 amino acids. The CDR3: CASSLLESSGNTIYF.

The CDR3 sequence is CASSAKPSVWGYTF. V usage is TRBV2 and J usage is TRBJ1-2. CDR1 is SNHLY, CDR2 FYNNEI, per germline. This CDR3 is 14 amino acids long.

The V gene is TRBV14, the J gene TRBJ2-1. The CDR3 runs 14 residues. Germline CDR1 and CDR2: SGHDN and FVKESK. The CDR3 is CASSHRSLSNEQFF.

Judged by frequency, this clonotype is medium-sized (0.01 to 0.1%). This sequence joins TRBV7-3 and TRBJ1-5; without DNA, the TCRdb call of TRBD1 cannot be checked. The CDR3 loop spans 14 amino acids. CDR1 is SGHTA, CDR2 FQGTGA, per germline. CDR3 in amino acids: CASSPSTGNQPQHF.

J is TRBJ1-5 and V is TRBV10-3. Germline lookup yields CDR1 ENHRY and CDR2 SYGVKD. CDR3 length: 15 residues. The CDR3 protein is CAISESEGHNQPQHF.

The gene calls are TRBV7-8 and TRBJ2-3; TCRdb reports TRBD2, a call that lacks DNA to check it against. The CDR3 covers 14 residues. Per germline, CDR1 SGHVS and CDR2 FQNEAQ. This CDR3 reads CASSLAGGADTQYF.

J is TRBJ2-1 and V is TRBV18; TCRdb's assignment of TRBD2 cannot be checked, as there is no DNA. The CDR3 has 16 amino acids. Germline assignment: CDR1 KGHSH and CDR2 LQKENI. The CDR3: CASLSVSGSSYNEQFF.

The V call is TRBV28, the J call TRBJ2-5; the D call of TRBD1 rests on TCRdb alone, since no DNA is present to check it. This CDR3 comprises 15 residues. The V gene's germline CDR1 is MDHEN and CDR2 SYDVKM. CDR3 sequence reads: CASSLPREIQETQYF.